These 3 T cell receptor beta chains came from one sample sequenced in a study of regulatory T cells in long-lasting Graves disease. Assembly of TCR beta libraries relied on iRepertoire HTBI primers together with Arm-PCR of CDR3 regions. Using its own MiXCR run on the multiplex PCR reads, TCRdb lists one record per CDR3 protein. Of approximately 470,000 distinct CDR3 sequences listed, about 16% are singletons. Time point meaning: newly diagnosed GD, antithyroid drugs for less than 3 months. RNA from PBMCs was the source of the TCR library. The same data also went into a second study, on T cells in Graves' hyperthyroidism and ophthalmopathy.

The sample was peripheral blood mononuclear cells (PBMCs), taken at new diagnosis, from a patient treated with antithyroid drugs. The receptors were sampled from a middle-aged man with Graves disease.

This clonotype has just a few counts. The chain couples TRBV4-2 to TRBJ2-1, with a tentative D call TRBD2 (6 bases). CDR3 size: 15 residues. Per germline, CDR1 LGHNA and CDR2 YNFKEQ. V lost 3 bases, J lost 3 bases, and 12 bases lay in between. CDR3 amino acids: CASSHRRENYNEQFF. The CDR3 DNA reads TGTGCCAGCAGCCATAGACGGGAGAACTACAATGAGCAGTTCTTC.

This clonotype was observed a handful of times. The rearrangement joins TRBV27 to TRBJ2-6, with 9 bases identical to TRBD1. The V gene's germline CDR1 is MNHEY and CDR2 SMNVEV (reference sequence). The CDR3 is 17 amino acids. Trimming at V came to 7 bases and at J to 3 bases, leaving 10 bases not matched to a gene. The CDR3, as DNA: TGTGCCAGCACCAGGAGGGGGACAGGGTATGGGGCCAACGTCCTGACTTTC. This sequence encodes CASTRRGTGYGANVLTF.

This clonotype occurred many times. The chain is built from TRBV5-1 and TRBJ1-4, with D hard to call. V dropped 0 bases and J dropped 8 bases, with 11 bases sitting between them. The CDR3 consists of 14 residues. Germline V gene data show CDR1 as SGHRS and CDR2 as YFSETQ. CDR3 nucleotides: TGCGCCAGCAGCTTGGGATATACGGGGGAAAAACTGTTTTTT. This encodes CASSLGYTGEKLFF.